What follows are 21 T cell receptor beta chains derived from one specimen sequenced in a study of blood T cell repertoires in COVID-19. Libraries were prepared by immunoSEQ multiplex PCR; TCRdb keeps only in-frame clonotypes and omits some of them. The data contain fewer than 100,000 clones, around 83% of them seen just once; the ten biggest clones take up around a quarter. Sequenced material: peripheral blood. The source of these receptors is a human donor in a cohort sampled during active COVID-19.

The gene calls are TRBV5-6 and TRBJ1-2, with 8 bases fitting TRBD1. V shed 0 bases and J 2 bases; nucleotides not matched to a gene: 6. CDR1 and CDR2 from the germline V gene are SGHDT and YYEEEE. This CDR3 contains 16 residues. CDR3 in amino acids: CASSLVGQGQNYGYTF. The CDR3 bases are TGTGCCAGCAGCTTGGTAGGACAGGGTCAAAACTATGGCTACACCTTC.

The rearrangement uses TRBV4-1 and TRBJ1-2; D not certain. There are 14 residues in the CDR3. The germline CDR1 and CDR2 sequences are MGHRA and YSYEKL. V was shortened by 0 bases and J by 4 bases, with 9 bases between the two germline ends. CDR3 amino acids: CASSQDIYSYGYTF. The CDR3 nucleotides are TGCGCCAGCAGCCAAGATATATACAGCTATGGCTACACCTTC.

The chain combines TRBV3-1 (or the pseudogene TRBV3-2) with TRBJ1-4, with D perhaps matching TRBD1 (6 bases). Germline V gene lookup returns CDR1 LGHDT and CDR2 YNNKEL (reference sequence). V was cut by 4 bases and J by 7 bases, with 13 bases left in between. The CDR3 has 14 amino acids. The CDR3 sequence is CASSLQGSSEKLFF. DNA of the CDR3: TGTGCCAGCAGCCTTCAGGGGTCCAGTGAAAAACTGTTTTTT.

This rearrangement joins TRBV5-1 to TRBJ2-3; the match to TRBD2 covers 7 bases. The germline V gene has CDR1 SGHRS and CDR2 YFSETQ. Unmatched junction bases numbered 3, after V lost 0 bases and J lost 5 bases. This CDR3 spans 14 amino acids. In DNA, the CDR3 is TGCGCCAGCAGCTTGGAGGGGAGGGGAGATACGCAGTATTTT. Its translation is CASSLEGRGDTQYF.

The V gene is TRBV15, the J gene TRBJ1-4, with a possible D match to TRBD1 (6 bases). Germline CDR1 and CDR2: LNHNV and YYDKDF (reference sequence). CDR3 size: 15 residues. V was clipped by 5 bases and J by 8 bases, with 18 bases between them. The CDR3 coding sequence is TGTGCCACCAGCCCTGGACAGTTAGAGCACGAAAAACTGTTTTTT. As protein: CATSPGQLEHEKLFF.

This clone was seen just once. The gene calls are TRBV30 and TRBJ1-1, with 9 bases identical to TRBD1. In germline, CDR1 is GTSNPN, CDR2 SVGIG (reference sequence). V was pared by 3 bases and J by 5 bases, with 7 bases of the junction left unmatched. This CDR3 is 14 amino acids long. The DNA of the CDR3 is TGTGCCTGGAGCAGGGACAGGGATGGGACTGAAGCTTTCTTT. It specifies CAWSRDRDGTEAFF.

The J gene is TRBJ2-2, the V gene TRBV19; a weak D match, TRBD2 (5 bases). This CDR3 comprises 14 residues. Germline V gene sequence: CDR1 LNHDA, CDR2 SQIVND (reference sequence). The germline V and J ends were trimmed by 4 bases and 4 bases, with 10 bases remaining between them. The CDR3 reads CASSSGLFTGELFF. The CDR3 nucleotides are TGTGCCAGTAGTAGCGGACTGTTCACCGGGGAGCTGTTTTTT. The whole variable domain, remainder taken from reference TRBV19 and TRBJ2-2, is DGGITQSPKYLFRKEGQNVTLSCEQNLNHDAMYWYRQDPGQGLRLIYYSQIVNDFQKGDIAEGYSVSREKKESFPLTVTSAQKNPTAFYLCASSSGLFTGELFFGEGSRLTVL.

The chain joins TRBV7-9 to TRBJ1-3; no firm D call. Per germline, CDR1 SEHNR and CDR2 FQNEAQ (reference sequence). V was clipped by 5 bases and J by 0 bases, with 11 bases between them. The CDR3 is 15 residues long. CDR3 amino acids: CASSLRGSSGNTIYF. For the CDR3, the DNA is TGTGCCAGCAGCCTGCGGGGAAGCTCTGGAAACACCATATATTTT. Based on the CDR3 plus reference TRBV7-9 and TRBJ1-3, the full variable domain is DTGVSQNPRHKITKRGQNVTFRCDPISEHNRLYWYRQTLGQGPEFLTYFQNEAQLEKSRLLSDRFSAERPKGSFSTLEIQRTEQGDSAMYLCASSLRGSSGNTIYFGEGSWLTVV.

The chain is built from TRBV18 and TRBJ1-1; 10 bases line up with TRBD1. V shed 3 bases, J shed 3 bases, and the junction held 1 base outside the gene matches. Germline-derived CDR1 and CDR2 are KGHSH and LQKENI. The CDR3 has 14 amino acids. The CDR3 reads CASSPGQGYTEAFF. CDR3 sequence (DNA): TGTGCCAGCTCACCGGGACAGGGGTACACTGAAGCTTTCTTT.

The chain uses TRBV7-9 and TRBJ1-4; D is perhaps TRBD1 (6 bases). This CDR3 spans 14 amino acids. Trimming cost V 4 bases and J 8 bases, with 14 bases left between them. Germline loops: CDR1 SEHNR, CDR2 FQNEAQ (reference sequence). The DNA of the CDR3 is TGTGCCAGCAGCTCCGCAGGGGCAAGGGAAAAACTGTTTTTT. Encoded protein: CASSSAGAREKLFF. Filled out from reference TRBV7-9 and TRBJ1-4, the complete variable domain reads DTGVSQNPRHKITKRGQNVTFRCDPISEHNRLYWYRQTLGQGPEFLTYFQNEAQLEKSRLLSDRFSAERPKGSFSTLEIQRTEQGDSAMYLCASSSAGAREKLFFGSGTQLSVL.

This clone was picked up a small number of times. In DNA, the CDR3 is TGTGCCAGCAGCCCCGGGGGGAGTGGAGTTGAGCAGTTCTTC. The encoded protein is CASSPGGSGVEQFF. V usage is TRBV7-3 and J usage is TRBJ2-1, with 7 bases identical to TRBD2. V was pared by 5 bases and J by 9 bases, with 10 bases of the junction left unmatched. Germline CDR1 SGHTA, CDR2 FQGTGA. This CDR3 contains 14 residues. The full variable domain, in which reference TRBV7-3 and TRBJ2-1 provide the parts outside the CDR3, is GAGVSQTPSNKVTEKGKYVELRCDPISGHTALYWYRQSLGQGPEFLIYFQGTGAADDSGLPNDRFFAVRPEGSVSTLKIQRTERGDSAVYLCASSPGGSGVEQFFGPGTRLTVL.

The J gene is TRBJ1-2, the V gene TRBV7-8, with 7 bases identical to TRBD1. CDR1 SGHVS and CDR2 FQNEAQ come from the germline V gene. The CDR3 consists of 16 residues. V was pared by 5 bases and J by 8 bases, with 17 bases of the junction left unmatched. CDR3 residues: CASSPDRAWVLGGYTF. CDR3 sequence (DNA): TGTGCCAGCAGCCCCGACAGGGCCTGGGTTTTAGGGGGCTACACCTTC.

The chain joins TRBV5-4 to TRBJ1-4; D is uncertain. CDR1 SGHNT and CDR2 YYREEE come from the germline V gene (reference sequence). With 7 bases removed from V and 0 bases from J, the gap between germline ends came to 10 bases. This CDR3 region has 14 residues. CDR3 sequence: CASGDIATNEKLFF. In DNA, the CDR3 is TGTGCCAGCGGCGACATTGCAACTAATGAAAAACTGTTTTTT.

CDR3 DNA: TGTGCCAGCAGTTTAAACCGCAGGGGGCAGGCGTCCTACGAGCAGTACTTC. Translating gives CASSLNRRGQASYEQYF. The V gene is TRBV27, the J gene TRBJ2-7, with TRBD1 matching 8 bases. CDR1 MNHEY and CDR2 SMNVEV come from the germline V gene (reference sequence). This CDR3 region has 17 residues. The V segment lost 2 bases and the J segment 1 base; nucleotides outside the gene matches: 10.

This rearrangement joins TRBV19 to TRBJ2-1, with TRBD2 matching 8 bases. The junction had 8 bases not matched to a gene; V was cut back by 3 bases and J by 7 bases. This CDR3 is built from 15 residues. CDR1 is LNHDA, CDR2 SQIVND, per germline (reference sequence). The CDR3 nucleotides are TGTGCCAGTAGTATCCCACGGCGGGGGGCTAATGAGCAGTTCTTC. It yields the protein CASSIPRRGANEQFF.

The chain links TRBV7-9 to TRBJ2-2; D remains unclear. Trimming stripped 2 bases from V and 1 base from J, with 5 bases between. The CDR3 contains 14 residues. CDR1 and CDR2 from the germline V gene are SEHNR and FQNEAQ (reference sequence). The CDR3 region has the DNA TGTGCCAGCAGCTTATTTCTGAACACCGGGGAGCTGTTTTTT. Its translation: CASSLFLNTGELFF. The entire variable domain, with the rest obtained from reference TRBV7-9 and TRBJ2-2, is as follows: DTGVSQNPRHKITKRGQNVTFRCDPISEHNRLYWYRQTLGQGPEFLTYFQNEAQLEKSRLLSDRFSAERPKGSFSTLEIQRTEQGDSAMYLCASSLFLNTGELFFGEGSRLTVL.

The CDR3 protein is CASSPREGRNEKLFF. Here the CDR3 DNA reads TGTGCCAGTAGTCCCCGGGAGGGAAGAAATGAAAAACTGTTTTTT. This chain connects TRBV19 to TRBJ1-4, with no clear D. The CDR3 runs 15 residues. V was trimmed by 5 bases and J by 5 bases, leaving 15 bases between them. Germline loops: CDR1 LNHDA, CDR2 SQIVND (reference sequence).

V gene TRBV5-1 combines with J gene TRBJ1-2, with TRBD1 identical over 8 bases. CDR1 is SGHRS and CDR2 is YFSETQ in the germline V gene. This CDR3 has 14 residues. Trimming removed 4 bases from V and 4 bases from J; junction bases left unmatched: 6. In DNA form, the CDR3 reads TGCGCCAGCAGCCAGACCGGGACAGGCTATGGCTACACCTTC. Its translation is CASSQTGTGYGYTF.

The chain carries TRBV24-1 and TRBJ1-5; maybe TRBD1 (5 bases). V gave up 3 bases and J gave up 5 bases, with 10 bases separating them. The germline V gene has CDR1 KGHDR and CDR2 SFDVKD. The CDR3 is made up of 14 amino acids. Written as DNA, the CDR3 is TGTGCCACCAGTGATCGCCGACAGTATCAGCCCCAGCATTTT. This gives the protein CATSDRRQYQPQHF.

The chain carries TRBV6-5 and TRBJ1-3; D gene ambiguous. Trimming shortened V by 7 bases and J by 0 bases, and 10 bases separated the two germline ends. The CDR3 contains 14 residues. Germline V gene lookup returns CDR1 MNHEY and CDR2 SVGAGI. This chain's CDR3 is CASKTVLSGNTIYF. The CDR3 coding sequence is TGTGCCAGCAAAACGGTGCTCTCTGGAAACACCATATATTTT.

V is TRBV27 and J is TRBJ2-7, with 9 bases lining up with TRBD1. Trimming took 6 bases from V and 0 from J; bases not matched to a gene: 6. This CDR3 is 15 amino acids long. Per germline, CDR1 MNHEY and CDR2 SMNVEV (reference sequence). The CDR3 bases are TGTGCCAGCAGATTACAGGGGGCTACCTCCTACGAGCAGTACTTC. As protein: CASRLQGATSYEQYF.